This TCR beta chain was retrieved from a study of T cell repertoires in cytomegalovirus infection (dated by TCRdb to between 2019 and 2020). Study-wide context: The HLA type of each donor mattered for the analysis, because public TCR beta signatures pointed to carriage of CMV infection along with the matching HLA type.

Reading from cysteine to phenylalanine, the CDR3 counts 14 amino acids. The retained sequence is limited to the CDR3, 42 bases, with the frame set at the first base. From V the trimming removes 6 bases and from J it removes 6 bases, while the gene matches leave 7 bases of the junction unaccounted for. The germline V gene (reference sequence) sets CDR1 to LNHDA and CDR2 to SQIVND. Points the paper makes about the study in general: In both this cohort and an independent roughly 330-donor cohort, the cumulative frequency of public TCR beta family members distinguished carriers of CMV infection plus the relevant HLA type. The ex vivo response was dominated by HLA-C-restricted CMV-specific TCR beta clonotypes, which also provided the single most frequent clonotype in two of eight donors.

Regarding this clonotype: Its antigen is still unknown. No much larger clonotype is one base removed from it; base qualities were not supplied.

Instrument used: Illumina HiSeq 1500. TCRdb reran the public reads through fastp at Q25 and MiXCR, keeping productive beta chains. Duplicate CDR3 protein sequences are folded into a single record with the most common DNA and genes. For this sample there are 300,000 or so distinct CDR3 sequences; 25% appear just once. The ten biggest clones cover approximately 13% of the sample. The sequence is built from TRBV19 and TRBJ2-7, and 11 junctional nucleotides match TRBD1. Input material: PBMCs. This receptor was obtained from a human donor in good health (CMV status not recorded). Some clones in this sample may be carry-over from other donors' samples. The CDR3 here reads CASRKPGQGGEQYF. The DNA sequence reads TGTGCCAGTAGAAAACCGGGACAGGGGGGCGAGCAGTACTTC.